These 27 T cell receptor beta chains were all obtained from the same sample, sequenced in a study of Tregs in tolerant kidney transplant recipients. Clones were read by immunoSEQ multiplex PCR, and TCRdb kept only the in-frame ones, dropping some. The data show about 73,000 clones, under 95% seen once. The source material was Tregs from blood, sampled before the transplant. The receptors were sampled from a human donor who received a combined kidney and bone marrow transplant.

Of note for this clone: The final CDR3 position lacks the conserved phenylalanine or tryptophan, pointing to a likely read error. The chain recombines TRBV7-2 with TRBJ1-1; D is possibly TRBD1 (5 bases). This CDR3 is 14 amino acids long. Germline V gene lookup returns CDR1 SGHTA and CDR2 FQGNSA. The germline V and J ends were trimmed by 3 bases and 1 base, with 9 bases remaining between them. CDR3 sequence (DNA): TGTGCCAGCAGCTTGGGACCCCAGAACACTGAAGCTTTCCTT. Translating it yields CASSLGPQNTEAFL.

The chain joins TRBV2 to TRBJ2-2; D ambiguous. Trimming removed 3 bases at V and 1 base at J, with 9 bases between. Germline CDR1 is SNHLY and CDR2 is FYNNEI. The CDR3 has 15 amino acids. CDR3 region: CASSETGKNTGELFF. Written as DNA, the CDR3 is TGTGCCAGCAGTGAGACTGGCAAGAACACCGGGGAGCTGTTTTTT. Based on the CDR3 plus reference TRBV2 and TRBJ2-2, the full variable domain is EPEVTQTPSHQVTQMGQEVILRCVPISNHLYFYWYRQILGQKVEFLVSFYNNEISEKSEIFDDQFSVERPDGSNFTLKIRSTKLEDSAMYFCASSETGKNTGELFFGEGSRLTVL.

This clone appeared a few times. The chain has TRBV5-8 and TRBJ1-5; 8 bases align to TRBD1. This CDR3 region has 16 residues. Germline CDR1 SGHTS, CDR2 YDEGEE. V lost 3 bases to trimming and J lost 3 bases; unmatched junction nucleotides: 8. CDR3 loop: CASSSLDRAVNQPQHF. The CDR3 DNA reads as TGTGCCAGCAGCTCCCTGGACAGGGCCGTCAATCAGCCCCAGCATTTT.

V is TRBV11-2 and J is TRBJ2-7; D gene ambiguous. This CDR3 has 14 amino acids. V lost 1 base, J lost 0 bases, and 7 bases lay in between. Germline CDR1 SGHAT, CDR2 FQNNGV. As DNA, the CDR3 is TGTGCCAGCAGCTTAGTGTTAAGCTCCTACGAGCAGTACTTC. This sequence encodes CASSLVLSSYEQYF.

The genes are TRBV18 and TRBJ2-6; 8 positions agree with TRBD2. This CDR3 has 14 residues. The trim removed 7 bases at V and 2 bases at J, leaving 1 base unmatched. CDR1 is KGHSH and CDR2 is LQKENI in the germline V gene. CDR3 amino acids: CASYGGAGANVLTF. The CDR3 DNA reads TGTGCCAGCTACGGGGGGGCTGGGGCCAACGTCCTGACTTTC.

This clone was seen a handful of times. The chain uses TRBV7-2 and TRBJ1-4; 9 positions agree with TRBD1. V was clipped by 3 bases and J by 6 bases; unmatched bases: 11. The length of the CDR3 is 17 residues. Germline assignment: CDR1 SGHTA and CDR2 FQGNSA. In DNA, the CDR3 is TGTGCCAGCAGCTTCGGGACAGGGTTTTGGGAAGATGAAAAACTGTTTTTT. This gives the protein CASSFGTGFWEDEKLFF. The whole variable domain, remainder taken from reference TRBV7-2 and TRBJ1-4, is GAGVSQSPSNKVTEKGKDVELRCDPISGHTALYWYRQSLGQGLEFLIYFQGNSAPDKSGLPSDRFSAERTGGSVSTLTIQRTQQEDSAVYLCASSFGTGFWEDEKLFFGSGTQLSVL.

J is TRBJ2-7 and V is TRBV28, with 10 bases fitting TRBD1. This CDR3 is 14 amino acids long. Germline CDR1 is MDHEN and CDR2 is SYDVKM. V lost 6 bases, J lost 5 bases, and 7 bases stayed unmatched. The CDR3 DNA follows: TGTGCCAGCAGGGAGACAGGGGGCCCACACGAGCAGTACTTC. Translated, it gives CASRETGGPHEQYF. The variable domain in full, with the rest retrieved from reference TRBV28 and TRBJ2-7, is DVKVTQSSRYLVKRTGEKVFLECVQDMDHENMFWYRQDPGLGLRLIYFSYDVKMKEKGDIPEGYSVSREKKERFSLILESASTNQTSMYLCASRETGGPHEQYFGPGTRLTVT.

This chain links TRBV7-3 with TRBJ1-1; D remains ambiguous. Trimming removed 3 bases from V and 4 bases from J, with 12 bases in between. Germline loops: CDR1 SGHTA, CDR2 FQGTGA. CDR3 length: 14 amino acids. CDR3 loop: CASSFEGIGTEAFF. The CDR3 DNA reads as TGTGCCAGCAGCTTCGAGGGAATTGGCACTGAAGCTTTCTTT.

The V call is TRBV5-8, the J call TRBJ1-4; D not resolved. The germline V and J ends were trimmed by 1 base and 2 bases, with 9 bases remaining between them. This CDR3 is 15 amino acids long. In germline, CDR1 is SGHTS, CDR2 YDEGEE. The CDR3 protein is CASSLSTKTNEKLFF. CDR3 DNA: TGTGCCAGCAGCTTGTCGACAAAGACTAATGAAAAACTGTTTTTT.

This clone showed up just once. This chain joins TRBV18 and TRBJ2-7; 10 positions match TRBD1. In germline, CDR1 is KGHSH, CDR2 LQKENI. This CDR3 is 15 amino acids long. Germline trimming cut 4 bases from V and 4 bases from J; bases unmatched to any gene: 7. CDR3 protein: CASSRAGTGDYEQYF. CDR3 DNA sequence: TGTGCCAGCTCACGCGCCGGGACAGGGGATTACGAGCAGTACTTC.

This clone was seen once. The V and J genes are TRBV5-1 and TRBJ2-1; no definite D call. This CDR3 is built from 18 residues. Per the germline V gene, CDR1 is SGHRS and CDR2 is YFSETQ. Trimming removed 4 bases at V and 5 bases at J, with 25 bases between. CDR3 coding DNA: TGCGCCAGCAGCAGGAACCCGCCGCCCAGGAGTGGGAACAATGAGCAGTTCTTC. Protein: CASSRNPPPRSGNNEQFF.

The V gene is TRBV28, the J gene TRBJ2-7; 8 nucleotides line up with TRBD2. The germline CDR1 and CDR2 sequences are MDHEN and SYDVKM. After removal of 7 bases from V and 2 bases from J, the junction contained 1 base not matched to a gene. CDR3 length: 12 residues. CDR3 DNA: TGTGCCAGCACTAGCGGGCCCTACGAGCAGTACTTC. Its protein product is CASTSGPYEQYF.

The chain employs TRBV21-1 and TRBJ2-1; the table's D gene call, TRBD2, was not cross checked with the DNA. TRBV21-1 corresponds to a pseudogene. CDR3 size: 14 residues. Written as DNA, the CDR3 is TGTGCCAGCAGGGACTTGACGGCTTACAATGAGCAGTTCTTC. Translating gives CASRDLTAYNEQFF.

The V call is TRBV18, the J call TRBJ1-2; 8 bases align to TRBD1. The CDR3 extends over 14 amino acids. V was clipped by 6 bases and J by 5 bases; unmatched bases: 8. CDR1 and CDR2 from the germline V gene are KGHSH and LQKENI. The chain's CDR3 is CASSPGQGKYGYTF. In DNA form, the CDR3 reads TGTGCCAGCTCCCCCGGACAGGGCAAATATGGCTACACCTTC.

The chain carries TRBV27 and TRBJ2-2; D is unresolved. CDR1 MNHEY and CDR2 SMNVEV come from the germline V gene (reference sequence). V lost 3 bases to trimming and J lost 1 base, with 9 bases between them. The length of the CDR3 is 15 residues. CDR3 in amino acids: CASSFLGLNTGELFF. The CDR3 DNA reads TGTGCCAGCAGTTTTCTGGGGTTGAACACCGGGGAGCTGTTTTTT.

The V call is TRBV7-2, the J call TRBJ1-2, with TRBD1 as a possible D gene (6 bases). The CDR3 loop spans 17 amino acids. Looked up from germline, CDR1 is SGHTA and CDR2 is FQGNSA. Trimming removed 4 bases at V and 4 bases at J, with 22 bases between. For the CDR3, the DNA is TGTGCCAGCAGCTCTCCCTTCCGGGGACGGGGGGCCTATGGCTACACCTTC. It yields the protein CASSSPFRGRGAYGYTF.

The count of this clone is one. The rearrangement uses TRBV30 and TRBJ1-5; D is uncertain. This CDR3 spans 13 amino acids. Trimming cost V 2 bases and J 0 bases, with 5 bases left between them. CDR1 and CDR2 (germline): GTSNPN, SVGIG (reference sequence). The CDR3 DNA reads as TGTGCCTGGAGTTCTGGTAGCAATCAGCCCCAGCATTTT. It yields the protein CAWSSGSNQPQHF.

The rearrangement uses TRBV28 and TRBJ1-1; D is perhaps TRBD1 (5 bases). Trimming took off 7 bases at V and 0 bases at J, with 24 bases between the two ends. Germline V gene data show CDR1 as MDHEN and CDR2 as SYDVKM. This CDR3 contains 18 residues. CDR3 sequence (DNA): TGTGCCAGCACCCGGGGGTGGGGCTCCCGGGGCATGAACACTGAAGCTTTCTTT. Translated: CASTRGWGSRGMNTEAFF.

This clone was detected once. This chain uses TRBV30 with TRBJ1-4; D ambiguous. The CDR3 length is 16 residues. Germline V gives CDR1 GTSNPN, CDR2 SVGIG (reference sequence). With 5 bases removed from V and 8 bases from J, the gap between germline ends came to 24 bases. CDR3 loop: CAWGKIIWGVDEKLFF. CDR3 nucleotides: TGTGCCTGGGGGAAAATAATCTGGGGTGTGGACGAAAAACTGTTTTTT. Together with reference TRBV30 and TRBJ1-4, the CDR3 gives the full variable domain: SQTIHQWPATLVQPVGSPLSLECTVEGTSNPNLYWYRQAAGRGLQLLFYSVGIGQISSEVPQNLSASRPQDRQFILSSKKLLLSDSGFYLCAWGKIIWGVDEKLFFGSGTQLSVL.

This chain links TRBV2 with TRBJ2-5; D unclear. The CDR3 contains 14 residues. The V gene's germline CDR1 is SNHLY and CDR2 FYNNEI. Deletions cut 2 bases from V and 1 base from J, with 8 bases between. This chain's CDR3 is CASSETTIQETQYF. CDR3 coding DNA: TGTGCCAGCAGTGAAACAACTATCCAAGAGACCCAGTACTTC.

The chain employs TRBV6-6 and TRBJ2-7; 10 bases agree with TRBD2. This CDR3 has 13 residues. CDR1 is MNHNY, CDR2 SVGAGI, per germline (reference sequence). Losses at the gene ends were 6 bases for V and 4 bases for J; bases not matched to a gene: 3. The CDR3: CASRTSGSYEQYF. The DNA of the CDR3 is TGTGCCAGCAGGACTAGCGGGTCGTACGAGCAGTACTTC.

This clone has a single count. The genes are TRBV5-1 and TRBJ2-5; D remains unclear. V lost 0 bases, J lost 5 bases, and 5 bases lay in between. This CDR3 is built from 12 residues. Germline V gene sequence: CDR1 SGHRS, CDR2 YFSETQ. CDR3 bases: TGCGCCAGCAGCTTGGGACGGGAGACCCAGTACTTC. Protein: CASSLGRETQYF.

This chain joins TRBV28 and TRBJ2-7; a possible D gene is TRBD2 (6 bases). Germline-derived CDR1 and CDR2 are MDHEN and SYDVKM. This CDR3 has 13 amino acids. The V end was cut by 10 bases, the J end by 2 bases, with 15 bases between. Here the CDR3 DNA reads TGTGCCATCGGGGAGGCTGGAACCTACGAGCAGTACTTC. It specifies CAIGEAGTYEQYF.

V usage is TRBV19 and J usage is TRBJ1-1; 8 nucleotides agree with TRBD1. CDR1 is LNHDA, CDR2 SQIVND, per germline (reference sequence). With V trimmed by 4 bases and J by 5 bases, 6 bases remained unmatched. The CDR3 consists of 14 residues. CDR3 sequence (DNA): TGTGCCAGTAGTACTACAGGGGGTTGGACTGAAGCTTTCTTT. It is translated as CASSTTGGWTEAFF.

The CDR3 DNA reads as TGTGCCAGCAGTTCTAGACTCGGAGTGCAAGAGACCCAGTACTTC. Protein product: CASSSRLGVQETQYF. The rearrangement joins TRBV5-4 to TRBJ2-5; no firm D call. The V end lost 5 bases, the J end lost 2 bases, and 16 bases lay between the germline ends. Germline V CDR1 and CDR2: SGHNT, YYREEE (reference sequence). This CDR3 has 15 residues.

The chain is built from TRBV5-1 and TRBJ2-1; D gene uncertain. In germline, CDR1 is SGHRS, CDR2 YFSETQ. The CDR3 covers 11 residues. Between the trimmed V and J ends, which lost 2 bases and 8 bases, there was a span of 5 bases. CDR3: CASSLGYEQFF. The CDR3 DNA reads TGCGCCAGCAGCTTAGGTTATGAGCAGTTCTTC.

The count of this clone is one. V is TRBV21-1 and J is TRBJ2-7; the DNA was not used to check the table's D call, TRBD1. TRBV21-1 is described as a pseudogene. This CDR3 has 16 amino acids. The CDR3 nucleotides are TGTGCCAGCAGCAAAAGTGGACAGGTCATCTTCTACGAGCAGTACTTC. It is translated as CASSKSGQVIFYEQYF.